The rows below give T cell receptor beta chains drawn from one sample of a study of blood T cell repertoires in COVID-19. Generated by immunoSEQ multiplex PCR, the TCRdb table keeps only in-frame clones and is missing some. Seen here are some 120,000 clones, around 83% observed once, and the top ten hold under 6%. Sequenced material: peripheral blood. These receptors were taken from an older man with active or convalescent COVID-19. Both conserved end residues are part of each CDR3. Each record gives: D gene, clone size, V gene, J gene, CDR3 length, CDR3 protein, CDR3 DNA. A D gene is named only where the DNA matches it firmly. Not all rows give a size; the values are once, few, many and, for expanded clones, a class.

>TRBD2|NA|TRBV29-1|TRBJ2-3|11
CSVFSGDTQYF
TGCAGCGTTTTTAGCGGGGATACGCAGTATTTT
>TRBD1|few|TRBV4-1|TRBJ1-2|14
CASSQEGRGDGYTF
TGCGCCAGCAGCCAAGAGGGCAGGGGGGATGGCTACACCTTC
>NA|NA|TRBV2|TRBJ1-6|13
CASAAAPDSPLHF
TGTGCCAGCGCTGCTGCCCCAGATTCACCCCTCCACTTT
>TRBD2|NA|TRBV6-2/TRBV6-3|TRBJ2-7|17
CASSYPPLLAGDAEQYF
TGTGCCAGCAGTTACCCTCCCCTACTAGCGGGGGATGCCGAGCAGTACTTC
>NA|NA|TRBV19|TRBJ1-5|14
CASGRSGSNQPQHF
TGTGCCAGTGGAAGGTCAGGGAGCAATCAGCCCCAGCATTTT
>NA|NA|TRBV4-3|TRBJ1-2|13
CASSQGESRGYTF
TGCGCCAGCAGCCAAGGGGAGTCCCGGGGCTACACCTTC
>NA|NA|TRBV12-5|TRBJ1-1|18
CASGLPSLTQGKNTEAFF
TGTGCTAGTGGTTTGCCATCGCTAACACAGGGAAAGAACACTGAAGCTTTCTTT
>TRBD1|once|TRBV28|TRBJ2-7|15
CASTPGGQGWREQYF
TGTGCCAGCACCCCGGGGGGACAGGGGTGGCGCGAGCAGTACTTC
>TRBD1|NA|TRBV29-1|TRBJ1-2|13
CSVETGANYGYTF
TGCAGCGTTGAAACAGGGGCTAACTATGGCTACACCTTC
>TRBD1|NA|TRBV5-5|TRBJ2-1|16
CASSPGTAFFNNEQFF
TGTGCCAGCAGTCCCGGGACAGCCTTTTTTAACAATGAGCAGTTCTTC
>NA|NA|TRBV28|TRBJ1-4|15
CASSTTGGVNEKLFF
TGTGCCAGCAGTACGACAGGTGGGGTAAATGAAAAACTGTTTTTT
>TRBD1|NA|TRBV3-1/TRBV3-2|TRBJ1-5|16
CASSHADRGSGQPQHF
TGTGCCAGCAGCCATGCGGACAGGGGATCGGGTCAGCCCCAGCATTTT
>NA|NA|TRBV14|TRBJ2-1|15
CASSQGGLAYNEQFF
TGTGCCAGCAGCCAAGGGGGACTCGCCTACAATGAGCAGTTCTTC
>TRBD1|NA|TRBV7-9|TRBJ1-2|14
CASSSGTGNYGYTF
TGTGCCAGCAGCTCCGGGACAGGGAACTATGGCTACACCTTC
>NA|NA|TRBV7-2|TRBJ1-4|15
CASSPARGRDEKLFF
TGTGCCAGCAGCCCGGCCAGGGGCCGTGATGAAAAACTGTTTTTT
>NA|NA|TRBV28|TRBJ2-2|15
CASSLTGRDTGELFF
TGTGCCAGCAGTCTCACGGGGAGAGACACCGGGGAGCTGTTTTTT
>NA|NA|TRBV10-2|TRBJ1-1|13
CASSESRVTEAFF
TGCGCCAGCAGTGAGTCGAGGGTGACTGAAGCTTTCTTT
>NA|NA|TRBV5-1|TRBJ2-3|14
CASSTGQGTDTQYF
TGCGCCAGCAGCACAGGACAAGGAACAGATACGCAGTATTTT
>TRBD1|NA|TRBV29-1|TRBJ2-3|10
CSAGDRGGYF
TGCAGCGCGGGAGACAGGGGAGGCTATTTT
>TRBD2|NA|TRBV27|TRBJ2-3|16
CASSPLAGGLSDTQYF
TGTGCCAGCAGTCCGCTAGCGGGGGGGCTTTCAGATACGCAGTATTTT
>NA|NA|TRBV5-8|TRBJ1-3|14
CASNRRTPGNTIYF
TGTGCCAGCAACCGACGGACTCCTGGAAACACCATATATTTT
>TRBD1|NA|TRBV7-2|TRBJ1-1|12
CASSFDRGPAFF
TGTGCCAGCAGCTTCGACAGGGGGCCGGCTTTCTTT
>NA|NA|TRBV11-2|TRBJ1-5|14
CASSGGDSNQPQHF
TGTGCCAGCAGCGGGGGGGACAGCAATCAGCCCCAGCATTTT
>NA|NA|TRBV9|TRBJ1-1|14
CASSVDITPGEAFF
TGTGCCAGCAGCGTAGATATCACCCCGGGGGAAGCTTTCTTT
>NA|NA|TRBV12-3/TRBV12-4|TRBJ1-2|12
CASSTRQFTYTF
TGTGCCAGCAGTACACGACAGTTTACCTACACCTTC
>NA|once|TRBV29-1|TRBJ1-1|13
CSVSEQSGTEAFF
TGCAGCGTAAGCGAGCAGAGTGGCACTGAAGCTTTCTTT
>NA|NA|TRBV14|TRBJ2-3|12
CASSPTGDTQYF
TGTGCCAGCAGCCCGACAGGAGATACGCAGTATTTT
>TRBD2|NA|TRBV2|TRBJ2-1|15
CASSGGSSSYNEQFF
TGTGCCAGCAGCGGGGGGTCCAGCTCCTACAATGAGCAGTTCTTC
>NA|NA|TRBV7-2|TRBJ1-5|13
CASSFGVNQPQHF
TGTGCCAGCAGCTTCGGGGTCAATCAGCCCCAGCATTTT
>TRBD1|NA|TRBV5-1|TRBJ2-7|14
CASSLRQGSYEQYF
TGCGCCAGCAGCTTACGACAGGGATCCTACGAGCAGTACTTC
>TRBD1|NA|TRBV29-1|TRBJ1-1|14
CSALPDGRGSEAFF
TGCAGCGCCCTCCCAGACGGCAGGGGGTCTGAAGCTTTCTTT
>TRBD1|NA|TRBV28|TRBJ1-5|16
CASSNRQTGLNQPQHF
TGTGCCAGCAGTAATAGGCAGACAGGGCTTAATCAGCCCCAGCATTTT
>NA|NA|TRBV6-4|TRBJ2-2|14
CASSPGVYTGELFF
TGTGCCAGCAGCCCGGGGGTTTACACCGGGGAGCTGTTTTTT
>NA|NA|TRBV29-1|TRBJ1-5|14
CSVALDRKDQPQHF
TGCAGCGTTGCCCTGGACAGAAAGGATCAGCCCCAGCATTTT
>NA|NA|TRBV19|TRBJ2-1|14
CASPPLRYPVEQFF
TGTGCCAGTCCCCCCCTCCGGTACCCGGTTGAGCAGTTCTTC
>NA|NA|TRBV3-1/TRBV3-2|TRBJ1-1|12
CASSQSSGLAFF
TGTGCCAGCAGCCAAAGTTCGGGGTTGGCTTTCTTT
>NA|once|TRBV11-2|TRBJ2-5|17
CASSSPRARRGRETQYF
TGTGCCAGCAGCTCCCCCAGGGCTAGACGGGGGAGAGAGACCCAGTACTTC
>NA|NA|TRBV19|TRBJ1-2|14
CASSIVGSKYGYTF
TGTGCCAGTAGTATTGTGGGCAGCAAGTATGGCTACACCTTC
>NA|once|TRBV28|TRBJ1-2|14
CASSGEGSLYGYTF
TGTGCCAGCAGCGGAGAAGGGAGCCTCTATGGCTACACCTTC
>NA|NA|TRBV28|TRBJ2-5|15
CASTGPEGAGETQYF
TGTGCCAGCACCGGTCCGGAGGGGGCAGGGGAGACCCAGTACTTC
>NA|NA|TRBV29-1|TRBJ1-1|12
CSVWQGFTEAFF
TGCAGCGTTTGGCAGGGTTTTACTGAAGCTTTCTTT
>NA|few|TRBV28|TRBJ1-4|16
CASSTLPGTTNEKLFF
TGTGCCAGCAGTACACTTCCCGGGACAACTAATGAAAAACTGTTTTTT
>TRBD2|NA|TRBV27|TRBJ2-3|19
CASSLTPGTSGDNTDTQYF
TGTGCCAGCAGTTTGACTCCCGGGACTAGCGGGGATAACACAGATACGCAGTATTTT
>TRBD1|NA|TRBV7-2|TRBJ2-3|14
CASSRQGGTDTQYF
TGTGCCAGCAGCCGCCAGGGGGGCACAGATACGCAGTATTTT
>TRBD2|NA|TRBV19|TRBJ2-3|13
CASRTSGTDTQYF
TGTGCCAGCCGGACTAGCGGCACAGATACGCAGTATTTT
>TRBD1|NA|TRBV28|TRBJ1-2|15
CASRSPGQANYGYTF
TGTGCCAGCAGGTCTCCGGGACAGGCTAACTATGGCTACACCTTC
>NA|NA|TRBV7-9|TRBJ2-1|11
CASSSWEEQFF
TGTGCCAGCAGCTCGTGGGAGGAGCAGTTCTTC
>NA|NA|TRBV7-2|TRBJ1-2|15
CASSLGPTPGYGYTF
TGTGCCAGCAGCTTAGGACCCACTCCGGGCTATGGCTACACCTTC
>NA|NA|TRBV27|TRBJ1-5|14
CASSLGGANQPQHF
TGTGCCAGCAGTTTAGGCGGGGCAAATCAGCCCCAGCATTTT
>NA|NA|TRBV7-9|TRBJ1-4|15
CASSLLFEMSEKLFF
TGTGCCAGCAGCTTATTATTCGAGATGAGTGAAAAACTGTTTTTT
>TRBD2|NA|TRBV10-3|TRBJ2-5|15
CAIQRGTSVLETQYF
TGTGCCATCCAAAGGGGGACTAGCGTCCTAGAGACCCAGTACTTC
>NA|NA|TRBV6-2/TRBV6-3|TRBJ1-2|15
CASSYRGLRGYGYTF
TGTGCCAGCAGTTACCGGGGACTTCGGGGCTATGGCTACACCTTC